The next 21 T cell receptor beta chains were all read from a single sample in a study of blood T cell repertoires in COVID-19. Assay used: immunoSEQ multiplex PCR; TCRdb lists only in-frame clones, some missing. The data show about 73,000 clones, approximately 80% seen once. Sequenced material: peripheral blood. The source of these receptors is an older woman with acute or convalescent COVID-19.

The chain employs TRBV5-1 and TRBJ2-1; no reliable D call. The V gene's germline CDR1 is SGHRS and CDR2 YFSETQ. The CDR3 consists of 12 residues. V lost 0 bases to trimming and J lost 10 bases, with 8 bases between them. The CDR3 spells CASSLGVREQFF. The DNA for the CDR3 is TGCGCCAGCAGCTTGGGCGTCAGGGAGCAGTTCTTC.

This clone was counted a few times. The chain links TRBV7-9 to TRBJ1-1; 7 nucleotides line up with TRBD1. V trimming: 6 bases; J trimming: 5 bases; junction bases outside the gene matches: 15. This CDR3 contains 16 residues. Germline assignment: CDR1 SEHNR and CDR2 FQNEAQ (reference sequence). DNA of the CDR3: TGTGCCAGCAGGTTGGACACAGGGGTCGGGGAAACTGAAGCTTTCTTT. This gives the protein CASRLDTGVGETEAFF.

The chain links TRBV6-2 or TRBV6-3 to TRBJ2-1; 13 bases are a match to TRBD2. In germline, CDR1 is MNHEY, CDR2 SVGEGT. Germline trimming cut 4 bases from V and 8 bases from J; bases unmatched to any gene: 8. This CDR3 is built from 16 residues. For the CDR3, the DNA is TGTGCCAGCAGTTCCGTACGACTAGCGGGGGGAGATGAGCAGTTCTTC. Protein product: CASSSVRLAGGDEQFF.

The J gene is TRBJ2-1, the V gene TRBV6-6, with 12 bases fitting TRBD1. V lost 7 bases, J lost 7 bases, and 8 bases stayed unmatched. The CDR3 sequence is 15 residues long. CDR1 and CDR2 (germline): MNHNY, SVGAGI (reference sequence). This CDR3 is CASTEGQGAGNEQFF. CDR3 coding DNA: TGTGCCAGCACCGAGGGACAGGGGGCTGGGAATGAGCAGTTCTTC.

This chain joins TRBV6-5 and TRBJ1-4, with 7 nucleotides matching TRBD1. Losses at the gene ends were 6 bases for V and 8 bases for J; bases not matched to a gene: 12. Germline V gene lookup returns CDR1 MNHEY and CDR2 SVGAGI. CDR3 length: 15 amino acids. This CDR3 reads CASSLDRDESEKLFF. For the CDR3, the DNA is TGTGCCAGCAGCCTTGACAGGGACGAGTCGGAAAAACTGTTTTTT.

This rearrangement joins TRBV5-1 to TRBJ1-2; 9 positions match TRBD1. With 1 base clipped from V and 6 bases from J, the junction kept 7 bases outside the gene matches. Germline V gene lookup returns CDR1 SGHRS and CDR2 YFSETQ. The CDR3 length is 15 residues. This CDR3 is CASSLTDRGLDGYTF. For the CDR3, the DNA is TGCGCCAGCAGCTTGACCGACAGGGGGTTGGATGGCTACACCTTC.

The chain is built from TRBV11-2 and TRBJ2-3; TRBD1 might be the D (6 bases). CDR3 length: 13 amino acids. With 5 bases removed from V and 5 bases from J, the gap between germline ends came to 11 bases. Germline V gives CDR1 SGHAT, CDR2 FQNNGV. The CDR3 spells CASSPPGVDTQYF. The CDR3 bases are TGTGCCAGCAGCCCGCCAGGGGTAGATACGCAGTATTTT.

This clone was seen only once. This chain joins TRBV7-2 and TRBJ1-2; D not certain. The germline V gene has CDR1 SGHTA and CDR2 FQGNSA. There are 15 residues in the CDR3. V was shortened by 5 bases and J by 4 bases, with 17 bases between the two germline ends. The CDR3 sequence is CASSRGVGQSYGYTF. In DNA form, the CDR3 reads TGTGCCAGCAGCCGGGGTGTAGGGCAGAGCTATGGCTACACCTTC.

The chain is built from TRBV18 and TRBJ2-2; 9 nucleotides agree with TRBD1. The trim removed 5 bases at V and 5 bases at J, leaving 0 bases unmatched. The CDR3 extends over 13 amino acids. Per the germline V gene, CDR1 is KGHSH and CDR2 is LQKENI. DNA for the CDR3: TGTGCCAGCTCAGGACAGGGGACCGGGGAGCTGTTTTTT. Its translation: CASSGQGTGELFF. Full variable domain (remainder filled in from reference TRBV18 and TRBJ2-2): NAGVMQNPRHLVRRRGQEARLRCSPMKGHSHVYWYRQLPEEGLKFMVYLQKENIIDESGMPKERFSAEFPKEGPSILRIQQVVRGDSAAYFCASSGQGTGELFFGEGSRLTVL.

This chain links TRBV30 with TRBJ2-2; 9 nucleotides align to TRBD1. The CDR3 consists of 14 residues. Germline values: CDR1 GTSNPN, CDR2 SVGIG (reference sequence). Trimming removed 3 bases from V and 1 base from J; junction bases left unmatched: 0. The CDR3 DNA sequence: TGTGCCTGGAGGGGACAGGGGAACACCGGGGAGCTGTTTTTT. Translation: CAWRGQGNTGELFF.

This chain connects TRBV11-2 to TRBJ2-1, with D possibly TRBD1 on 5 matching bases. This CDR3 is built from 14 residues. V was shortened by 1 base and J by 12 bases, with 16 bases between the two germline ends. Germline CDR1 reads SGHAT; CDR2 reads FQNNGV. The CDR3 nucleotides are TGTGCCAGCAGCTTAGTGGGAACACTTCAGGGGCAGTTCTTC. The encoded protein is CASSLVGTLQGQFF. The complete variable domain, with remaining parts taken from reference TRBV11-2 and TRBJ2-1, reads EAGVAQSPRYKIIEKRQSVAFWCNPISGHATLYWYQQILGQGPKLLIQFQNNGVVDDSQLPKDRFSAERLKGVDSTLKIQPAKLEDSAVYLCASSLVGTLQGQFFGPGTRLTVL.

This sequence joins TRBV7-9 and TRBJ1-2; D is uncertain. The CDR3 runs 14 residues. Trimming pared 3 bases from V and 6 bases from J, leaving 14 bases between. CDR1 and CDR2 (germline): SEHNR, FQNEAQ (reference sequence). The CDR3 sequence is CASSLGQLSNGYTF. In DNA, the CDR3 is TGTGCCAGCAGCTTGGGCCAGCTTAGTAATGGCTACACCTTC.

Only one count was recorded for this clone. The chain uses TRBV19 and TRBJ1-6; TRBD1 agrees at 9 bases. The junction had 7 bases not matched to a gene; V was cut back by 3 bases and J by 7 bases. The CDR3 covers 16 residues. In germline, CDR1 is LNHDA, CDR2 SQIVND (reference sequence). The CDR3 reads CASSISLGTGNSPLHF. CDR3 nucleotide sequence: TGTGCCAGTAGTATTAGTCTCGGGACAGGGAATTCACCCCTCCACTTT.

The rearrangement joins TRBV5-4 to TRBJ1-1, with 8 positions matching TRBD1. V trimming: 0 bases; J trimming: 0 bases; junction bases outside the gene matches: 4. Germline loops: CDR1 SGHNT, CDR2 YYREEE (reference sequence). CDR3 length: 16 amino acids. The CDR3 region has the DNA TGTGCCAGCAGCTTGGTCGCAGGGGGCATGAACACTGAAGCTTTCTTT. Amino acids: CASSLVAGGMNTEAFF.

This clone was seen just once. The chain carries TRBV21-1 and TRBJ2-2; the table's D call TRBD1 went unverified against the DNA. TRBV21-1 represents a pseudogene. CDR3 length equals 15 residues. The CDR3 is CASMLGTGDTGELFF. Written as DNA, the CDR3 is TGTGCCAGCATGCTCGGGACAGGGGATACCGGGGAGCTGTTTTTT.

The chain joins TRBV19 to TRBJ2-5; D unclear. With 0 bases removed from V and 7 bases from J, the gap between germline ends came to 15 bases. Germline V CDR1 and CDR2: LNHDA, SQIVND (reference sequence). CDR3 length: 15 amino acids. The CDR3 sequence is CASSIDLETSGTQYF. The CDR3 nucleotides are TGTGCCAGTAGTATAGATCTCGAGACCTCGGGGACCCAGTACTTC.

This clone was recorded only once. V and J are TRBV1 and TRBJ2-3; the D call in the table, TRBD2, was not verified against the DNA. TRBV1 is flagged as a pseudogene. This CDR3 comprises 18 residues. DNA for the CDR3: TGCACCAGCAGCCAAGTGGGACTAGCGAAATACTGCACAGATACGCAGTATTTT. Its protein is CTSSQVGLAKYCTDTQYF.

V gene TRBV5-1 combines with J gene TRBJ1-1; D is unclear. Looked up from germline, CDR1 is SGHRS and CDR2 is YFSETQ. The CDR3 runs to 14 residues. V gave up 0 bases and J gave up 11 bases, with 17 bases separating them. The CDR3 sequence is CASSLDLRAPEAFF. Here the CDR3 DNA reads TGCGCCAGCAGCTTGGATCTGAGGGCCCCAGAGGCTTTCTTT.

The chain employs TRBV19 and TRBJ1-5; 7 positions match TRBD1. CDR3 length: 14 amino acids. Trimming removed 7 bases from V and 6 bases from J; junction bases left unmatched: 9. The germline V gene has CDR1 LNHDA and CDR2 SQIVND (reference sequence). CDR3 residues: CASTLGTEPQPQHF. As DNA, the CDR3 is TGTGCCAGTACCCTTGGGACAGAACCTCAGCCCCAGCATTTT.

The chain employs TRBV11-3 and TRBJ1-1, with 8 nucleotides matching TRBD1. V lost 5 bases, J lost 1 base, and 9 bases stayed unmatched. The CDR3 is 16 amino acids. Germline V lookup: CDR1 SGHNT, CDR2 YENEEA. CDR3 in amino acids: CASSRGQGAANTEAFF. CDR3 bases: TGTGCCAGCAGCAGAGGACAGGGCGCAGCGAACACTGAAGCTTTCTTT.

The chain is built from TRBV4-2 and TRBJ1-1; D might be TRBD1 (5 bases). The CDR3 has 15 residues. The V gene lost 0 bases and the J gene lost 4 bases, with 12 bases spanning the gap. The germline gives CDR1 LGHNA, CDR2 YNFKEQ. The CDR3 nucleotides read TGTGCCAGCAGCCAAGATGGAGCCGGGGGCACTGAAGCTTTCTTT. It is translated as CASSQDGAGGTEAFF.